The 28 T cell receptor beta chains in this list originate from one sample, sequenced in a study of glioma-infiltrating T cells after dendritic cell vaccination. Time point meaning: after dendritic cell vaccination, including at tumor progression/relapse. Sequenced by immunoSEQ multiplex PCR; TCRdb stores in-frame clones only, minus some. The sample holds approximately 24,000 clones, about 90% seen once. The specimen comprised blood, sampled after dendritic cell vaccination. These receptors all come from a human donor with glioblastoma.

The V call is TRBV5-5, the J call TRBJ1-2; a weak D match, TRBD1 (5 bases). Germline V gene data show CDR1 as SGHKS and CDR2 as YYEKEE (reference sequence). Trimming stripped 10 bases from V and 8 bases from J, with 18 bases between. The CDR3 is made up of 12 amino acids. The CDR3 sequence: CASPGGNGGYTF. For the CDR3, the DNA is TGTGCCTCCCCGGGGGGGAATGGAGGCTACACCTTC.

CDR3 bases: TGTGCCAGCTCACCATCTTACAGGGACAATCAGCCCCAGCATTTT. Translation gives CASSPSYRDNQPQHF. The chain couples TRBV18 to TRBJ1-5, with a possible D match to TRBD1 (6 bases). The germline V gene has CDR1 KGHSH and CDR2 LQKENI. Trimming left V 2 bases short and J 3 bases short, with 11 bases between. This CDR3 has 15 amino acids.

This clone was recorded only once. This chain joins TRBV5-1 and TRBJ1-5; unclear D gene. Germline values: CDR1 SGHRS, CDR2 YFSETQ. This CDR3 spans 13 amino acids. CDR3 region: CPISRTLAQPQHF. The CDR3 DNA sequence: TGCCCGATAAGCAGGACCTTAGCGCAGCCCCAGCATTTT.

The chain employs TRBV2 and TRBJ2-2; 8 positions agree with TRBD2. In germline, CDR1 is SNHLY, CDR2 FYNNEI. The CDR3 is made up of 13 amino acids. J lost 7 bases, V lost 7 bases, and 5 bases had no gene match. CDR3 nucleotides: TGTGCCAGCAACGGGGGGGGGAGCGGGGAGCTGTTTTTT. It is translated as CASNGGGSGELFF.

The rearrangement links TRBV6-5 to TRBJ1-6; no clear D. CDR1 MNHEY and CDR2 SVGAGI come from the germline V gene. The V gene lost 5 bases and the J gene lost 14 bases, with 7 bases spanning the gap. The CDR3 totals 10 residues. This CDR3 reads CASSDGALHF. Written as DNA, the CDR3 is TGTGCCAGCAGTGACGGGGCCCTCCACTTT.

The chain couples TRBV6-6 to TRBJ2-7, with D perhaps matching TRBD2 (7 bases). V gave up 6 bases and J gave up 2 bases, with 17 bases separating them. CDR1 and CDR2 from the germline V gene are MNHNY and SVGAGI (reference sequence). The CDR3 covers 15 residues. The CDR3 bases are TGTGCCAGCAGCCCTCCCGGGCGGGGGCCCTACGAGCAGTACTTC. Translated: CASSPPGRGPYEQYF.

The V and J genes are TRBV5-1 and TRBJ2-5, with 8 bases identical to TRBD2. V gave up 3 bases and J gave up 2 bases; unmatched junction bases: 3. The CDR3 has 14 residues. Germline V gene data show CDR1 as SGHRS and CDR2 as YFSETQ. The CDR3 DNA reads as TGCGCCAGCAGCTCCATAGCGGGGCAAGAGACCCAGTACTTC. The encoded protein is CASSSIAGQETQYF.

This sequence joins TRBV2 and TRBJ1-6; weak D call: TRBD1 (6 bases). The germline V and J ends were trimmed by 8 bases and 0 bases, with 11 bases remaining between them. Germline loops: CDR1 SNHLY, CDR2 FYNNEI. The CDR3 spans 15 residues. CDR3: CASLTGNSYNSPLHF. The CDR3, as DNA: TGTGCCAGCCTAACAGGGAACTCCTATAATTCACCCCTCCACTTT. Drawing the rest from reference TRBV2 and TRBJ1-6, the complete variable domain is EPEVTQTPSHQVTQMGQEVILRCVPISNHLYFYWYRQILGQKVEFLVSFYNNEISEKSEIFDDQFSVERPDGSNFTLKIRSTKLEDSAMYFCASLTGNSYNSPLHFGNGTRLTVT.

V is TRBV4-1 and J is TRBJ2-7, with D maybe TRBD1 (5 bases). V lost 0 bases and J lost 0, with 15 bases in between. The germline CDR1 and CDR2 sequences are MGHRA and YSYEKL. The CDR3 length is 17 residues. The CDR3 reads CASSQDRRQSLSYEQYF. The CDR3 DNA reads TGCGCCAGCAGCCAAGATCGGAGACAGTCCCTCTCCTACGAGCAGTACTTC.

This chain's CDR3 is CASRDSRDTEAFF. In DNA form, the CDR3 reads TGTGCCAGCAGGGACAGCCGAGACACTGAAGCTTTCTTT. V is TRBV2 and J is TRBJ1-1, with D perhaps TRBD1 (6 bases). The CDR3 runs 13 residues. Germline V gives CDR1 SNHLY, CDR2 FYNNEI. Trimming cost V 6 bases and J 3 bases, with 11 bases left between them. Full variable domain (outside the CDR3, taken from reference TRBV2 and TRBJ1-1): EPEVTQTPSHQVTQMGQEVILRCVPISNHLYFYWYRQILGQKVEFLVSFYNNEISEKSEIFDDQFSVERPDGSNFTLKIRSTKLEDSAMYFCASRDSRDTEAFFGQGTRLTVV.

The chain joins TRBV19 to TRBJ1-5; 7 bases are a match to TRBD1. The CDR3 sequence is 15 residues long. CDR1 and CDR2 from the germline V gene are LNHDA and SQIVND (reference sequence). V was clipped by 6 bases and J by 2 bases; unmatched bases: 7. This CDR3 reads CASRGQGGGNQPQHF. CDR3 sequence (DNA): TGTGCCAGTAGGGGCCAGGGGGGAGGCAATCAGCCCCAGCATTTT.

The V call is TRBV5-1, the J call TRBJ1-1; D may be TRBD1 (5 bases). The CDR3 is 14 amino acids. With 4 bases removed from V and 2 bases from J, the gap between germline ends came to 12 bases. Looked up from germline, CDR1 is SGHRS and CDR2 is YFSETQ. The CDR3: CASSRTISNTEAFF. DNA of the CDR3: TGCGCCAGCAGCAGGACAATTTCAAACACTGAAGCTTTCTTT.

V and J are TRBV5-6 and TRBJ2-1, with 9 bases aligning to TRBD1. Germline CDR1 is SGHDT and CDR2 is YYEEEE. Losses at the gene ends were 4 bases for V and 2 bases for J; bases not matched to a gene: 4. CDR3 length: 15 amino acids. CDR3 region: CASSPDRGTYNEQFF. The CDR3 DNA reads TGTGCCAGCAGCCCGGACAGGGGCACCTACAATGAGCAGTTCTTC.

This clone was picked up one time. The genes are TRBV4-1 and TRBJ1-5, with D possibly being TRBD1 (6 bases). CDR1 and CDR2 (germline): MGHRA, YSYEKL. Between the trimmed V and J ends, which lost 2 bases and 7 bases, there was a span of 12 bases. The CDR3 is made up of 14 amino acids. CDR3 DNA: TGCGCCAGCAGCCAACTCCGACAGGAGCAGCCCCAGCATTTT. Encoded protein: CASSQLRQEQPQHF.

The rearrangement links TRBV19 to TRBJ2-5, with TRBD2 identical over 11 bases. V was clipped by 5 bases and J by 4 bases; unmatched bases: 6. This CDR3 has 15 amino acids. From germline, CDR1 is LNHDA and CDR2 SQIVND (reference sequence). CDR3 nucleotide sequence: TGTGCCAGTAGTCTAGCGGGGGGACCAAGAGAGACCCAGTACTTC. This translates into CASSLAGGPRETQYF. The variable domain in full, with the rest retrieved from reference TRBV19 and TRBJ2-5, is DGGITQSPKYLFRKEGQNVTLSCEQNLNHDAMYWYRQDPGQGLRLIYYSQIVNDFQKGDIAEGYSVSREKKESFPLTVTSAQKNPTAFYLCASSLAGGPRETQYFGPGTRLLVL.

V usage is TRBV5-5 and J usage is TRBJ2-2; 8 nucleotides match TRBD2. V lost 5 bases and J lost 2; bases outside the gene matches: 11. The germline CDR1 and CDR2 sequences are SGHKS and YYEKEE (reference sequence). This CDR3 has 17 amino acids. DNA for the CDR3: TGTGCCAGCAGTCAAGCGGGGGTATTAGTTAACACCGGGGAGCTGTTTTTT. Translation: CASSQAGVLVNTGELFF.

The chain couples TRBV4-1 to TRBJ1-5; no reliable D call. The CDR3 totals 18 residues. Germline loops: CDR1 MGHRA, CDR2 YSYEKL. Trimming took off 4 bases at V and 6 bases at J, with 25 bases between the two ends. The CDR3 spells CASSPSPLERKFGQPQHF. The CDR3 DNA follows: TGCGCCAGCAGCCCGAGCCCCCTTGAGCGGAAATTTGGTCAGCCCCAGCATTTT.

V gene TRBV6-1 combines with J gene TRBJ2-2; D may be TRBD2 (5 bases). This CDR3 comprises 15 residues. V lost 2 bases and J 4 bases, leaving 11 bases between the germline ends. CDR1 and CDR2 (germline): MNHNS, SASEGT. CDR3 sequence (DNA): TGTGCCAGCAGTGAACGAGGGCTGGGCACCGGGGAGCTGTTTTTT. Translating it yields CASSERGLGTGELFF.

The J gene is TRBJ2-2, the V gene TRBV6-1, with 7 bases lining up with TRBD1. The CDR3 extends over 19 amino acids. Per the germline V gene, CDR1 is MNHNS and CDR2 is SASEGT. V was pared by 3 bases and J by 0 bases, with 13 bases of the junction left unmatched. Here the CDR3 DNA reads TGTGCCAGCAGTGACTTACGGGACAGATACTTCTCGAACACCGGGGAGCTGTTTTTT. Translating it yields CASSDLRDRYFSNTGELFF.

The chain recombines TRBV6-1 with TRBJ2-2, with 7 bases fitting TRBD1. With 4 bases clipped from V and 5 bases from J, the junction kept 7 bases outside the gene matches. Per the germline V gene, CDR1 is MNHNS and CDR2 is SASEGT. The CDR3 length is 15 residues. CDR3 region: CASSAGQTFTGELFF. The DNA of the CDR3 is TGTGCCAGCAGTGCGGGACAGACCTTTACCGGGGAGCTGTTTTTT.

This clone was detected a few times. The chain links TRBV27 to TRBJ1-4; 7 nucleotides match TRBD1. After removal of 4 bases from V and 8 bases from J, the junction contained 7 bases not matched to a gene. The germline CDR1 and CDR2 sequences are MNHEY and SMNVEV (reference sequence). The CDR3 sequence is 14 residues long. The CDR3 loop is CASSSSGGGEKLFF. CDR3 DNA: TGTGCCAGCAGTTCCTCAGGGGGTGGAGAAAAACTGTTTTTT.

CDR3 sequence: CASSFLSLHTQYF. In DNA, the CDR3 is TGTGCCAGCAGCTTTCTAAGTCTGCATACGCAGTATTTT. This chain joins TRBV5-6 and TRBJ2-3, with D uncertain. The CDR3 length is 13 residues. V was cut by 2 bases and J by 7 bases, with 11 bases left in between. CDR1 is SGHDT, CDR2 YYEEEE, per germline. The complete variable domain, with remaining parts taken from reference TRBV5-6 and TRBJ2-3, reads DAGVTQSPTHLIKTRGQQVTLRCSPKSGHDTVSWYQQALGQGPQFIFQYYEEEERQRGNFPDRFSGHQFPNYSSELNVNALLLGDSALYLCASSFLSLHTQYFGPGTRLTVL.

This rearrangement joins TRBV25-1 to TRBJ1-3, with D unclear. Deletions cut 3 bases from V and 1 base from J, with 10 bases between. CDR1 is MGHDK and CDR2 is SYGVNS in the germline V gene. The CDR3 runs 15 residues. The CDR3 sequence is CASSDPGGSGNTIYF. DNA of the CDR3: TGTGCCAGCAGTGACCCGGGAGGATCTGGAAACACCATATATTTT. The whole variable domain, remainder taken from reference TRBV25-1 and TRBJ1-3, is EADIYQTPRYLVIGTGKKITLECSQTMGHDKMYWYQQDPGMELHLIHYSYGVNSTEKGDLSSESTVSRIRTEHFPLTLESARPSHTSQYLCASSDPGGSGNTIYFGEGSWLTVV.

This clone was seen a handful of times. The gene calls are TRBV6-1 and TRBJ2-1, with D possibly being TRBD2 (5 bases). Trimming took off 6 bases at V and 2 bases at J, with 14 bases between the two ends. Germline V gene data show CDR1 as MNHNS and CDR2 as SASEGT. The CDR3 totals 15 residues. CDR3 region: CASSPRTLPYNEQFF. The CDR3 DNA reads as TGTGCCAGCAGCCCTAGGACTCTCCCCTACAATGAGCAGTTCTTC.

This clone was observed once. At one end, the junction sequence differs from germline, possibly due to a read error. Other DNA sequences in this sample translate to the same CDR3. The chain carries TRBV6-1 and TRBJ1-6, with D maybe TRBD1 (5 bases). The CDR3 covers 15 residues. In germline, CDR1 is MNHNS, CDR2 SASEGT. The CDR3 is CASSELKGNNSPLHF. CDR3 DNA sequence: TGTGCCAGCAGTGAACTTAAGGGGAATAATTCCCCCCTCCACTTT.

The gene calls are TRBV30 and TRBJ1-1, with D possibly matching TRBD1 (5 bases). This CDR3 comprises 15 residues. Germline V gene sequence: CDR1 GTSNPN, CDR2 SVGIG (reference sequence). The V end was cut by 5 bases, the J end by 1 base, with 17 bases between. The chain's CDR3 is CAWSTPHTGNTEAFF. The CDR3 coding sequence is TGTGCCTGGTCCACCCCTCATACAGGGAACACTGAAGCTTTCTTT.

The chain recombines TRBV30 with TRBJ1-2; the match to TRBD1 covers 10 bases. This CDR3 region has 18 residues. Trimming cost V 6 bases and J 0 bases; bases outside gene matches: 16. The V gene's germline CDR1 is GTSNPN and CDR2 SVGIG (reference sequence). CDR3 DNA: TGTGCCTGCCCTTTAAGCCGCCTCGGGACAGGGGCTAACTATGGCTACACCTTC. This translates into CACPLSRLGTGANYGYTF.

The V call is TRBV19, the J call TRBJ1-5; D possibly corresponds to TRBD1 (6 bases). This CDR3 has 17 residues. V was cut by 6 bases and J by 0 bases, with 18 bases left in between. The germline V gene has CDR1 LNHDA and CDR2 SQIVND (reference sequence). As DNA, the CDR3 is TGTGCCAGTAGATCCCTCACAGGGCCCTATAGCAATCAGCCCCAGCATTTT. Amino acid sequence: CASRSLTGPYSNQPQHF.